This T cell receptor beta chain appears in the sequencing data of a study of early T cells in non-severe SARS-CoV-2 infection. Looking at the study overall: Chains were not paired, and sequencing was done on bulk RNA from unsorted whole blood.

This CDR3 is built from 14 residues. Per the germline V gene, CDR1 is MNHEY and CDR2 is SVGEGT. Trimming took off 6 bases at V and 1 base at J, with 12 bases between the two ends. Study findings and constraints: VDJdb-based annotation leaned toward anti-spike CD8 responses and missed private and CD4 specificities.

Each single cDNA molecule received a unique molecular identifier. MiXCR, run by TCRdb on the 5' RACE reads, gives a single entry per CDR3 protein. In the table there are about 64,000 distinct CDR3 sequences, around 13% of which are singletons. In its sample, this clonotype was seen many times. The antigen is unknown. The chain carries TRBV6-2 or TRBV6-3 and TRBJ1-1; D call uncertain. The clonotype was recovered from an adult who was a healthcare worker with PCR-confirmed SARS-CoV-2 infection or an uninfected control (not recorded which). Sequencing was carried out using whole blood. CDR3 DNA: TGTGCCAGCAGGAAGAGGGCCTCGAACACTGAAGCTTTCTTT. Protein product: CASRKRASNTEAFF.